The 29 T cell receptor beta chains listed next were all sequenced from one sample in a study of tissue T cells after allogeneic stem cell transplantation. TCRdb's table, derived via immunoSEQ multiplex PCR, lists solely in-frame clones and lacks some. The sample includes roughly 8,700 clones, roughly 45% of them seen just once. Time point of the sample: mouse harvest day 7 after allogeneic transplant. The graft held 10^6 splenic CD5+ T cells and 10^7 T-cell-depleted bone marrow cells. The sequenced sample consisted of gut tissue. Receptors were obtained from a female BALB/c mouse given C57BL/6 T cells with graft-versus-host disease after an allogeneic hematopoietic cell transplant.

This clone was seen only a few times. Gene labels here are mouse ones. Sequencing ends 1 residue short of the CDR3 end; the germline J gene provides the rest. The J gene is TRBJ2-1, the V gene TRBV26; the D gene is possibly TRBD1 (6 bases). The germline CDR1 and CDR2 sequences are KGHPV and FQNQEV (reference sequence). The CDR3 has 12 amino acids. Trimming removed 6 bases at V and 7 bases at J, with 10 bases between. The covered CDR3 bases are TGTGCCAGCAGCCCCGACAGGGCTGAGCAGTTC. This encodes CASSPDRAEQF. The complete CDR3 protein is CASSPDRAEQFF.

Note on this clone: All gene names here are mouse names. The missing CDR3 end, 1 residue past where the read stops, is filled in from the germline J gene. The chain links TRBV29 to TRBJ1-3, with a possible D match to TRBD1 (6 bases). V lost 3 bases and J 0 bases, leaving 6 bases between the germline ends. The CDR3 extends over 14 amino acids. Germline CDR1 and CDR2: MSHET and SYDVDS. Partial CDR3 DNA: TGTGCTAGCAGTTTGACAGGTTCTGGAAATACGCTCTAT. Translating it yields CASSLTGSGNTLY. The entire CDR3 protein is CASSLTGSGNTLYF.

Concerning this clone: Gene names refer to mouse genes. Read sequence stops 1 residue before the CDR3 end, and the germline J gene provides the missing end. This rearrangement joins TRBV26 to TRBJ2-7; D not certain. The CDR3 consists of 13 residues. Per the germline V gene, CDR1 is KGHPV and CDR2 is FQNQEV (reference sequence). The V end lost 3 bases, the J end lost 4 bases, and 10 bases lay between the germline ends. The DNA read from the CDR3 is TGTGCCAGCAGTCTATCCGAAAGATATGAACAGTAC. It encodes CASSLSERYEQY. The full CDR3 reads CASSLSERYEQYF.

By share of the sample, this clone is medium-sized. Gene names are mouse gene names. The read ends 1 residue before the CDR3 terminus; that terminus is restored from the germline J gene. The V call is TRBV16, the J call TRBJ1-1; the D gene is possibly TRBD1 (6 bases). The V gene's germline CDR1 is SGHSA and CDR2 FRNQAP. The CDR3 is 14 amino acids. V lost 0 bases to trimming and J lost 1 base, with 6 bases between them. CDR3 protein: CASSLETGNTEVFF. CDR3 DNA, as far as it was read: TGTGCAAGCAGCTTAGAGACAGGGAACACAGAAGTCTTC.

About this clone itself: The gene names given are mouse names. The CDR3 is cut off 1 residue early in the read; its end comes from the germline J gene. The chain couples TRBV3 to TRBJ1-5; a weak D match, TRBD1 (5 bases). Trimming took 2 bases from V and 9 from J, leaving 8 bases between them. The CDR3 has 12 amino acids. Germline V gives CDR1 SNHLY, CDR2 FYNGKV (reference sequence). The CDR3 bases that were read are TGTGCCAGCAGCTTACAGGGAGGGGCTCCGCTT. Protein sequence: CASSLQGGAPL. The entire CDR3 sequence reads CASSLQGGAPLF.

By share, this clone counts as medium-sized. Gene names follow the mouse nomenclature. The CDR3 extends 1 residue past the end of the read, so its final part is completed from the germline J gene. The chain links TRBV1 to TRBJ1-5, with TRBD1 matching 10 bases. This CDR3 has 15 amino acids. J gave up 6 bases and V 2 bases, and 4 bases lay outside the gene matches. Germline loops: CDR1 NSQYPW, CDR2 LRSPGD (reference sequence). The CDR3 bases that were read are TGCACCTGCAGTGCATCCGGGACAGGGGCCCAGGCTCCGCTT. It translates to CTCSASGTGAQAPL. The entire CDR3 is CTCSASGTGAQAPLF.

As to this clone: Gene and germline names: mouse. The missing CDR3 end, 1 residue past where the read stops, is filled in from the germline J gene. The chain recombines TRBV23 with TRBJ1-1. Germline CDR1 KGHTA, CDR2 FQNQQP. The CDR3 contains 13 residues. Partial CDR3 DNA: TGCTCCAGCAGTCAATCGAGCCGCACAGAAGTCTTC. Protein: CSSSQSSRTEVF. The full CDR3 is CSSSQSSRTEVFF.

Details on this clone: Mouse germline and gene names are used. Read coverage stops 1 residue before the CDR3 terminus; the germline J gene supplies the remainder. The chain uses TRBV15 and TRBJ2-1; 7 bases fit TRBD1. Trimming removed 1 base from V and 5 bases from J; junction bases left unmatched: 2. Germline V gene lookup returns CDR1 SGHND and CDR2 FRSKSL. This CDR3 is built from 14 residues. The DNA read from the CDR3 is TGTGCCAGCAGTTTAGGGGACAGCCATGCTGAGCAGTTC. As protein: CASSLGDSHAEQF. In full, the CDR3 reads CASSLGDSHAEQFF.

As concerns this clone: Genes here carry mouse names. Here the CDR3 reads CASSPAGTGSNERLFF. The sequenced part of the CDR3 DNA is TGTGCCAGCAGTCCAGCCGGGACAGGGTCCAACGAAAGATTATTT. The chain employs TRBV24 and TRBJ1-4, with 9 bases identical to TRBD1. The read terminates 1 residue before the CDR3 end, so the remaining end is supplied by the germline J gene. CDR3 length equals 16 residues. J lost 2 bases, V lost 4 bases, and 5 bases had no gene match. The germline CDR1 and CDR2 sequences are KGHTA and FRNEEI.

Remarks on this clone: The listed genes are named as in mouse. The missing CDR3 end, 1 residue past where the read stops, is filled in from the germline J gene. This chain uses TRBV26 with TRBJ1-3; weak D call: TRBD1 (6 bases). V was clipped by 4 bases and J by 0 bases, with 10 bases between them. Germline assignment: CDR1 KGHPV and CDR2 FQNQEV (reference sequence). The CDR3 sequence is 15 residues long. Here the CDR3 reads CASSRGTNSGNTLYF. CDR3 DNA (partial): TGTGCCAGCAGTCGGGGGACAAATTCTGGAAATACGCTCTAT.

This clone was found a few times. Gene names are the mouse ones. The read gets to within 1 residue of the CDR3 end, and the germline J gene fills in the rest. The chain links TRBV15 to TRBJ2-1; possibly TRBD1 for D (6 bases). The CDR3 loop spans 14 amino acids. Trimming cost V 3 bases and J 5 bases, with 11 bases left between them. CDR1 and CDR2 from the germline V gene are SGHND and FRSKSL. Partial CDR3 DNA: TGTGCCAGCAGTTTCCAGGGGAAGAATGCTGAGCAGTTC. Translation: CASSFQGKNAEQF. The CDR3 reads in full as CASSFQGKNAEQFF.

About this clone itself: The gene names here belong to mouse. Read coverage stops 1 residue before the CDR3 terminus; the germline J gene supplies the remainder. The chain is built from TRBV26 and TRBJ1-4, with D possibly being TRBD1 (6 bases). The germline V gene encodes CDR1 KGHPV and CDR2 FQNQEV (reference sequence). This CDR3 comprises 14 residues. Deletions cut 4 bases from V and 4 bases from J, with 10 bases between. The CDR3 region is CASSPRDINERLFF. CDR3 DNA, as far as it was read: TGTGCCAGCAGTCCCCGGGACATCAACGAAAGATTATTT.

Worth noting for this clone: Gene labels here are mouse ones. Read coverage stops 1 residue before the CDR3 terminus; the germline J gene supplies the remainder. The chain joins TRBV15 to TRBJ2-5, with TRBD2 matching over 10 bases. The CDR3 is made up of 13 amino acids. Germline CDR1 and CDR2: SGHND and FRSKSL. Trimming took 6 bases from V and 6 from J; bases not matched to a gene: 3. The covered CDR3 bases are TGTGCCAGCAGACCGACTGGGGGGGACACCCAGTAC. This codes for CASRPTGGDTQY. The full CDR3 reads CASRPTGGDTQYF.

Notes on this clone: Mouse gene names and germline throughout. Sequencing ends 1 residue short of the CDR3 end; the germline J gene provides the rest. This chain joins TRBV2 and TRBJ1-4; 9 positions agree with TRBD1. This CDR3 spans 16 amino acids. Germline-derived CDR1 and CDR2 are LGHNA and YSYQKL. With V trimmed by 0 bases and J by 6 bases, 5 bases remained unmatched. The CDR3 is CASSQDPGQGYERLFF. CDR3 DNA, as far as it was read: TGTGCCAGCAGCCAAGATCCGGGACAGGGTTACGAAAGATTATTT.

In regard to this clone: These gene names are mouse names. Read coverage stops 1 residue before the CDR3 terminus; the germline J gene supplies the remainder. This rearrangement joins TRBV31 to TRBJ2-1, with 7 bases lining up with TRBD2. Germline-derived CDR1 and CDR2 are GKSSPN and SITVG. J lost 8 bases, V lost 0 bases, and 7 bases had no gene match. The CDR3 loop spans 14 amino acids. The sequenced CDR3 bases are TGTGCCTGGAGTCTCCCGGGGGGGGGTACTGAGCAGTTC. It is translated as CAWSLPGGGTEQF. The full CDR3 protein reads CAWSLPGGGTEQFF.

This clone was picked up a small number of times. The genes are named according to mouse. The CDR3 goes on 1 residue after the read ends, and that part is filled in from the germline J gene. This chain connects TRBV17 to TRBJ2-2; 9 nucleotides align to TRBD1. The J segment lost 5 bases and the V segment lost 5 bases, leaving 3 bases of the junction unmatched. This CDR3 is 14 amino acids long. Looked up from germline, CDR1 is MNHDT and CDR2 is YYDKIL. The sequenced part of the CDR3 DNA is TGTGCTAGCAGTGGGACAGGGAGGACCGGGCAGCTCTAC. This codes for CASSGTGRTGQLY. The CDR3 in full is CASSGTGRTGQLYF. The whole variable domain, filled in from reference TRBV17 and TRBJ2-2, reads DTTVKQNPRYKLARVGKPVNLICSQTMNHDTMYWYQKKPNQAPKLLLFYYDKILNREADTFEKFQSSRPNNSFCSLYIGSAGLEYSAMYLCASSGTGRTGQLYFGEGSKLTVL.

For this clone: Gene names and germline refer to mouse. The CDR3 end lies 1 residue beyond the end of the read and is filled in from the germline J gene. The chain uses TRBV12-1 and TRBJ2-7; 10 bases match TRBD2. The V segment lost 0 bases and the J segment 5 bases; nucleotides outside the gene matches: 3. CDR1 SGHSN and CDR2 HYEKVE come from the germline V gene. The CDR3 is 14 residues long. CDR3 in amino acids: CASSLSGGAHEQYF. Partial CDR3 DNA: TGTGCCAGCTCTCTCTCTGGGGGGGCTCATGAACAGTAC.

This clone was seen more than once but under ten times. Genes and germline come from the mouse. The read terminates 1 residue before the CDR3 end, so the remaining end is supplied by the germline J gene. The rearrangement joins TRBV26 to TRBJ2-3; 7 bases align to TRBD1. V lost 4 bases, J lost 0 bases, and 4 bases stayed unmatched. The CDR3 contains 15 residues. In germline, CDR1 is KGHPV, CDR2 FQNQEV (reference sequence). Partial CDR3 DNA: TGTGCCAGCAGTCCGGGACAGACTAGTGCAGAAACGCTGTAT. This translates into CASSPGQTSAETLY. The entire CDR3 is CASSPGQTSAETLYF. Complete variable domain (other parts from reference TRBV26 and TRBJ2-3): NSKVIQTPRYLVKGQGQKAKMRCIPEKGHPVVFWYQQNKNNEFKFLINFQNQEVLQQIDMTEKRFSAECPSNSPCSLEIQSSEAGDSALYLCASSPGQTSAETLYFGSGTRLTVL.

This clone was seen only a few times. Gene names refer to mouse genes. The read halts 1 residue ahead of the CDR3 end, with the missing end drawn from the germline J gene. The chain uses TRBV13-1 and TRBJ1-1; the D is unclear. The V end lost 6 bases, the J end lost 0 bases, and 3 bases lay between the germline ends. Germline V lookup: CDR1 NSHNY, CDR2 SYGAGN. The CDR3 length is 11 residues. This chain's CDR3 is CASIANTEVFF. The part of the CDR3 DNA that was read is TGTGCCAGCATTGCAAACACAGAAGTCTTC.

For this clone: Gene names are the mouse ones. The CDR3 extends 1 residue past the end of the read, so its final part is completed from the germline J gene. The chain recombines TRBV26 with TRBJ1-2; D not certain. From germline, CDR1 is KGHPV and CDR2 FQNQEV (reference sequence). This CDR3 is 13 amino acids long. Trimming took 0 bases from V and 3 from J, leaving 5 bases between them. CDR3 bases read: TGTGCCAGCAGTCTGTCGATACACTCCGACTACACC. Translated: CASSLSIHSDYT. The full CDR3 protein is CASSLSIHSDYTF. Variable domain in full (rest from reference TRBV26 and TRBJ1-2): NSKVIQTPRYLVKGQGQKAKMRCIPEKGHPVVFWYQQNKNNEFKFLINFQNQEVLQQIDMTEKRFSAECPSNSPCSLEIQSSEAGDSALYLCASSLSIHSDYTFGSGTRLLVI.

In the case of this clone: Any gene name here is a mouse gene name. The read is 1 residue too short to cover the CDR3 end, so that end is filled in from the germline J gene. The rearrangement links TRBV15 to TRBJ2-1; D is ambiguous. CDR1 and CDR2 from the germline V gene are SGHND and FRSKSL. CDR3 length: 12 amino acids. Between the trimmed V and J ends, which lost 1 base and 2 bases, there was a span of 0 bases. The CDR3 bases that were read are TGTGCCAGCAGTTTAGACTATGCTGAGCAGTTC. Translation gives CASSLDYAEQF. The full-length CDR3 reads as CASSLDYAEQFF.

Details on this clone: Gene names denote mouse genes. The read comes to an end 1 residue before the CDR3 does, leaving the germline J gene to fill in the end. The chain recombines TRBV26 with TRBJ2-1; 12 nucleotides agree with TRBD1. This CDR3 is built from 14 residues. Germline V CDR1 and CDR2: KGHPV, FQNQEV (reference sequence). The V gene end was trimmed by 4 bases and the J gene end by 7 bases; junction bases not matched to a gene: 2. Incomplete CDR3 DNA: TGTGCCAGCAGTCGGGACAGGGGGCGAGCTGAGCAGTTC. This codes for CASSRDRGRAEQF. In full, the CDR3 is CASSRDRGRAEQFF. Full variable domain (rest looked up from reference TRBV26 and TRBJ2-1): NSKVIQTPRYLVKGQGQKAKMRCIPEKGHPVVFWYQQNKNNEFKFLINFQNQEVLQQIDMTEKRFSAECPSNSPCSLEIQSSEAGDSALYLCASSRDRGRAEQFFGPGTRLTVL.

This clone has just one count. Any gene name here is a mouse gene name. Sequencing ends 1 residue short of the CDR3 end; the germline J gene provides the rest. V is TRBV13-3 and J is TRBJ2-5; 12 bases align to TRBD1. The CDR3 runs to 14 residues. V trimming: 4 bases; J trimming: 5 bases; junction bases outside the gene matches: 2. Per the germline V gene, CDR1 is NNHDY and CDR2 is SYVADS. The CDR3 here is CASSRDRGPDTQYF. CDR3 bases read: TGTGCCAGCAGTCGGGACAGGGGGCCAGACACCCAGTAC.

This clone was seen only a few times. Possible read error: a much larger clone is one base away. All gene names here are mouse names. The read ends 1 residue before the CDR3 terminus; that terminus is restored from the germline J gene. The gene calls are TRBV3 and TRBJ2-7; 10 bases are shared with TRBD2. Germline V gives CDR1 SNHLY, CDR2 FYNGKV (reference sequence). With V trimmed by 4 bases and J by 7 bases, 4 bases remained unmatched. This CDR3 has 13 amino acids. Incomplete CDR3 DNA: TGTGCCAGCAGCTCTGGGGGGGCGCGGGAACAGTAC. Translation gives CASSSGGAREQY. The complete CDR3 protein is CASSSGGAREQYF.

Of note for this clone: Germline and genes: mouse. The DNA read from the CDR3 is TGTGCCAGCAGCTTAAGGCTGGGGGGAAGTCAAAACACCTTGTAC. This codes for CASSLRLGGSQNTLY. The whole CDR3 sequence reads CASSLRLGGSQNTLYF. This chain joins TRBV3 and TRBJ2-4; 8 bases map to TRBD2. The read halts 1 residue ahead of the CDR3 end, with the missing end drawn from the germline J gene. Germline values: CDR1 SNHLY, CDR2 FYNGKV (reference sequence). V lost 2 bases, J lost 0 bases, and 4 bases stayed unmatched. The CDR3 is 16 residues long. Filled out from reference TRBV3 and TRBJ2-4, the complete variable domain reads GPKVLQIPSHQIIDMGQMVTLNCDPVSNHLYFYWYKQILGQQMEFLVNFYNGKVMEKSKLFKDQFSVERPDGSYFTLKIQPTALEDSAVYFCASSLRLGGSQNTLYFGAGTRLSVL.

With respect to this clone: Gene labels here are mouse ones. With the read ending 1 residue before the CDR3 end, the germline J gene is used to fill in that end. This chain joins TRBV29 and TRBJ2-7; D is possibly TRBD1 (6 bases). This CDR3 region has 13 residues. CDR1 is MSHET and CDR2 is SYDVDS in the germline V gene. Trimming pared 3 bases from V and 2 bases from J, leaving 8 bases between. CDR3 sequence reads: CASSFRGAYEQYF. CDR3 DNA, as far as it was read: TGTGCTAGCAGTTTCAGGGGCGCCTATGAACAGTAC.

Remarks on this clone: Gene names and germline refer to mouse. The sequence runs out 1 residue before the end of the CDR3; the remainder is reconstructed from the germline J gene. This sequence joins TRBV26 and TRBJ1-2; D remains ambiguous. The germline V and J ends were trimmed by 6 bases and 0 bases, with 8 bases remaining between them. The V gene's germline CDR1 is KGHPV and CDR2 FQNQEV (reference sequence). The CDR3 has 13 residues. Partial CDR3 DNA: TGTGCCAGCAGCCTCGGGCCAAACTCCGACTACACC. The encoded protein is CASSLGPNSDYT. In full, the CDR3 is CASSLGPNSDYTF.

This clone has just one count. Gene and germline names: mouse. The CDR3 end lies 1 residue beyond the end of the read and is filled in from the germline J gene. The V call is TRBV31, the J call TRBJ2-2; D may be TRBD1 or TRBD2 (5 bases each). The CDR3 runs to 15 residues. V lost 0 bases, J lost 0 bases, and 8 bases lay in between. Germline loops: CDR1 GKSSPN, CDR2 SITVG. The CDR3 sequence: CAWSLGDANTGQLYF. The sequenced CDR3 bases are TGTGCCTGGAGTCTGGGGGACGCAAACACCGGGCAGCTCTAC.

On this clone itself: Any gene name here is a mouse gene name. From the germline J gene comes the end of the CDR3, since the read stops 1 residue before it. V and J are TRBV12-1 and TRBJ1-4; TRBD1 matches 9 bases. J gave up 5 bases and V 2 bases, and 2 bases lay outside the gene matches. This CDR3 region has 14 residues. The germline V gene has CDR1 SGHSN and CDR2 HYEKVE. The CDR3 is CASSPGQGNERLFF. The sequenced CDR3 bases are TGTGCCAGCTCTCCCGGACAGGGGAACGAAAGATTATTT.